The 22 T cell receptor beta chains reported below all come from one sample, sequenced in a study of blood T cells in healthy people across ages. Together with a sample-barcoded 5' primer, a J-beta primer mix was included in a second PCR lasting about 6 to 12 cycles. TCRdb analysed the 5' RACE reads with MiXCR anew, one entry per CDR3 protein. The sample consists of around 1.5 million distinct CDR3 sequences, around 35% of them appearing once. Sequenced: blood. Source of these receptors: a woman in her twenties or thirties in good health.

The rearrangement links TRBV20-1 to TRBJ2-3; 8 bases are shared with TRBD2. The CDR3 totals 14 residues. V lost 3 bases, J lost 2 bases, and 4 bases stayed unmatched. The V gene's germline CDR1 is DFQATT and CDR2 SNEGSKA (reference sequence). The CDR3 sequence is CSASWTSYTDTQYF. The CDR3 DNA reads TGCAGTGCTAGTTGGACTAGCTACACAGATACGCAGTATTTT.

The count of this clonotype is one. Mismatch with germline at one junction end may stem from a read error. The chain couples TRBV20-1 to TRBJ1-2; TRBD1 matches at 8 bases. The CDR3 is 15 amino acids. The germline CDR1 and CDR2 sequences are DFQATT and SNEGSKA (reference sequence). CDR3 in amino acids: CSARGGDRPYDGHTF. As DNA, the CDR3 is TGCAGTGCTAGAGGGGGGGACAGGCCTTATGATGGCCACACCTTC.

This sequence joins TRBV12-3 or TRBV12-4 and TRBJ1-2; 8 bases agree with TRBD1. Germline trimming cut 8 bases from V and 4 bases from J; bases unmatched to any gene: 12. The CDR3 has 15 amino acids. CDR3 sequence reads: CASSPRTGLFYGYTF. The CDR3 DNA reads TGTGCCAGCTCCCCTCGGACAGGGCTCTTCTATGGCTACACCTTC.

This clonotype has only a few counts. CDR3 DNA: TGTGCCAGCAGTCTCCATCGCTACAATGAGCAGTTCTTC. The encoded protein is CASSLHRYNEQFF. The rearrangement links TRBV27 to TRBJ2-1, with D uncertain. The CDR3 contains 13 residues. CDR1 is MNHEY, CDR2 SMNVEV, per germline (reference sequence). The germline V and J ends were trimmed by 5 bases and 3 bases, with 8 bases remaining between them.

This clonotype came up many times. The rearrangement links TRBV20-1 to TRBJ1-1, with TRBD1 as a possible D gene (6 bases). Trimming removed 3 bases at V and 0 bases at J, with 8 bases between. The germline CDR1 and CDR2 sequences are DFQATT and SNEGSKA (reference sequence). The CDR3 has 13 amino acids. Here the CDR3 reads CSARRQVNTEAFF. For the CDR3, the DNA is TGCAGTGCTAGGCGACAGGTGAACACTGAAGCTTTCTTT.

In its sample, this clonotype was seen a few times. The J gene is TRBJ2-5, the V gene TRBV12-3 or TRBV12-4; D unclear. Trimming left V 7 bases short and J 1 base short, with 16 bases between. This CDR3 is built from 15 residues. The chain's CDR3 is CASTLTRSGQETQYF. The CDR3, as DNA: TGTGCCAGCACCCTAACGAGGTCAGGCCAAGAGACCCAGTACTTC.

This clonotype has only a few counts. V is TRBV2 and J is TRBJ2-1, with unresolved D. The CDR3 totals 13 residues. Germline V gives CDR1 SNHLY, CDR2 FYNNEI. The germline V and J ends were trimmed by 7 bases and 4 bases, with 11 bases remaining between them. The CDR3 sequence: CASNDPGYNEQFF. In nucleotides, the CDR3 is TGTGCCAGCAACGACCCCGGGTACAATGAGCAGTTCTTC. Variable domain in full (rest from reference TRBV2 and TRBJ2-1): EPEVTQTPSHQVTQMGQEVILRCVPISNHLYFYWYRQILGQKVEFLVSFYNNEISEKSEIFDDQFSVERPDGSNFTLKIRSTKLEDSAMYFCASNDPGYNEQFFGPGTRLTVL.

This clonotype was picked up a small number of times. This chain uses TRBV7-9 with TRBJ2-4; TRBD2 might be the D (5 bases). CDR1 and CDR2 from the germline V gene are SEHNR and FQNEAQ (reference sequence). This CDR3 is built from 19 residues. Trimming removed 1 base at V and 3 bases at J, with 22 bases between. The CDR3 bases are TGTGCCAGCAGCTTAGGGACGTTGAGCGGTCCATGGGGCAAAAACATTCAGTACTTC. Translation: CASSLGTLSGPWGKNIQYF.

The chain joins TRBV3-1 to TRBJ2-1; D not resolved. V dropped 1 base and J dropped 7 bases, with 11 bases sitting between them. Germline V gene sequence: CDR1 LGHDT, CDR2 YNNKEL (reference sequence). CDR3 size: 14 residues. The CDR3 DNA reads as TGTGCCAGCAGCCAAGTAGTGACTTCTAATGAGCAGTTCTTC. It is translated as CASSQVVTSNEQFF.

There are a few counts of this clonotype. The J gene is TRBJ2-2, the V gene TRBV28; D perhaps matches TRBD2 (6 bases). CDR1 is MDHEN, CDR2 SYDVKM, per germline. The CDR3 contains 14 residues. The V end was cut by 5 bases, the J end by 4 bases, with 11 bases between. The DNA for the CDR3 is TGTGCCAGCAGTCTAGGGGAGGTCACCGGGGAGCTGTTTTTT. This codes for CASSLGEVTGELFF.

This clonotype was detected a few times. V and J are TRBV18 and TRBJ1-5; 9 bases are a match to TRBD1. Germline lookup yields CDR1 KGHSH and CDR2 LQKENI. With V trimmed by 3 bases and J by 8 bases, 11 bases remained unmatched. This CDR3 region has 16 residues. CDR3 bases: TGTGCCAGCTCACCGGCGGGACAGGGTTTCGTGAAGCCCCAGCATTTT. Translation: CASSPAGQGFVKPQHF.

The sample holds many counts of this clonotype. This rearrangement joins TRBV29-1 to TRBJ2-1, with 8 bases aligning to TRBD2. The germline V gene has CDR1 SQVTM and CDR2 ANQGSEA. This CDR3 is 14 amino acids long. The CDR3 coding sequence is TGCAGTATTTACGGGACTAGCTCCTACAATGAGCAGTTCTTC. Translating gives CSIYGTSSYNEQFF.

Comments on this clonotype: A clone one base away is much larger, so this may be a read error. The genes are TRBV6-1 and TRBJ2-1; D possibly corresponds to TRBD1 (5 bases). The CDR3 spans 14 residues. Looked up from germline, CDR1 is MNHNS and CDR2 is SASEGT. CDR3: CASREGVGMGEQFF. In DNA form, the CDR3 reads TGTGCCAGCAGGGAAGGGGTAGGGATGGGTGAGCAGTTCTTC.

The chain recombines TRBV11-2 with TRBJ2-7, with D unresolved. Trimming stripped 5 bases from V and 3 bases from J, with 20 bases between. CDR3 size: 16 residues. Per germline, CDR1 SGHAT and CDR2 FQNNGV. The CDR3 DNA follows: TGTGCCAGCAGCCTATCCTTGCCAAGCTCCAACTACGAGCAGTACTTC. Its translation: CASSLSLPSSNYEQYF.

A few counts support this clonotype. This sequence joins TRBV28 and TRBJ2-5; 13 positions agree with TRBD2. The CDR3 covers 19 residues. Germline CDR1 and CDR2: MDHEN and SYDVKM. V was pared by 3 bases and J by 1 base, with 11 bases of the junction left unmatched. The CDR3 coding sequence is TGTGCCAGCAGTTTTCTTATGACTAGCGGGGGGTATGTCCAAGAGACCCAGTACTTC. Translating gives CASSFLMTSGGYVQETQYF.

The chain uses TRBV12-3 or TRBV12-4 and TRBJ1-2; 11 bases are a match to TRBD1. The junction had 3 bases not matched to a gene; V was cut back by 5 bases and J by 4 bases. The CDR3 spans 14 residues. Written as DNA, the CDR3 is TGTGCCAGCAGTGGGGGGACAGGGGGCTATGGCTACACCTTC. This translates into CASSGGTGGYGYTF.

For this clonotype: One junction end disagrees with the germline gene, perhaps due to a read error. V gene TRBV7-9 combines with J gene TRBJ2-1; 7 bases map to TRBD2. The CDR3 length is 15 residues. The germline V gene has CDR1 SEHNR and CDR2 FQNEAQ (reference sequence). CDR3 region: CASSLELAVYNERFF. CDR3 in DNA: TGTGCCAGCAGCTTAGAGCTAGCGGTCTACAATGAGCGGTTCTTC.

This clonotype has just a few counts. The rearrangement joins TRBV20-1 to TRBJ2-7; 9 bases match TRBD2. J lost 5 bases, V lost 7 bases, and 6 bases had no gene match. There are 12 residues in the CDR3. Germline V CDR1 and CDR2: DFQATT, SNEGSKA (reference sequence). The CDR3 nucleotides are TGCAGTGTCGAAAGGACTAGCGACGAGCAGTACTTC. Translated, it gives CSVERTSDEQYF.

This clonotype was observed a few times. The V call is TRBV7-8, the J call TRBJ2-4; D possibly matches TRBD1 or TRBD2 (6 bases each). The CDR3 is 17 amino acids. V was trimmed by 1 base and J by 2 bases, leaving 15 bases between them. Germline loops: CDR1 SGHVS, CDR2 FQNEAQ. The CDR3 DNA reads TGTGCCAGCAGCTTAGGGTGGGGGGCCGAGCCCAAAAACATTCAGTACTTC. Amino acids: CASSLGWGAEPKNIQYF.

The V and J genes are TRBV20-1 and TRBJ2-1; D assignment may be TRBD1 or TRBD2 (5 bases each). The germline V and J ends were trimmed by 0 bases and 3 bases, with 21 bases remaining between them. Per germline, CDR1 DFQATT and CDR2 SNEGSKA (reference sequence). The CDR3 runs to 18 residues. This CDR3 reads CSARDVLSRDGNYNEQFF. The CDR3 region has the DNA TGCAGTGCTAGAGATGTCCTCTCGAGGGACGGAAACTACAATGAGCAGTTCTTC.

V is TRBV28 and J is TRBJ2-7, with D tentatively TRBD1 (5 bases). The CDR3 extends over 14 amino acids. Between the trimmed V and J ends, which lost 3 bases and 6 bases, there was a span of 15 bases. CDR1 is MDHEN, CDR2 SYDVKM, per germline. CDR3 DNA sequence: TGTGCCAGCAGTTTGAATAGGGGCGTGGGCGAGCAGTACTTC. Translation: CASSLNRGVGEQYF.

The sample holds a few counts of this clonotype. The chain couples TRBV7-2 to TRBJ1-6, with TRBD1 matching over 7 bases. The CDR3 runs 14 residues. Germline V lookup: CDR1 SGHTA, CDR2 FQGNSA. Unmatched junction bases numbered 6, after V lost 6 bases and J lost 7 bases. CDR3 region: CASRRQGWNSPLHF. CDR3 coding DNA: TGTGCCAGCAGACGACAGGGTTGGAATTCACCCCTCCACTTT. Full variable domain (missing parts from reference TRBV7-2 and TRBJ1-6): GAGVSQSPSNKVTEKGKDVELRCDPISGHTALYWYRQSLGQGLEFLIYFQGNSAPDKSGLPSDRFSAERTGGSVSTLTIQRTQQEDSAVYLCASRRQGWNSPLHFGNGTRLTVT.